Listed below are T cell receptor beta chains from one sample, sequenced in a study of human versus mouse CDR3 diversity and MHC coevolution. The data were produced by immunoSEQ multiplex PCR, yet TCRdb's version contains in-frame clones alone and is incomplete. The sample lists 50,000 to 65,000 clones, just under 95% occurring once. The sample consisted of naive CD4+ T cells from blood. The receptor set was obtained from a person in their sixties or seventies in good health. Each CDR3 is given with its conserved first and last residue. Each record gives: clone size, D gene, J gene, V gene, CDR3 protein, CDR3 DNA. The D gene is left open where the match is weak. Clone size is shown for a subset of rows, as once, few, many or a class of expanded clone.

once TRBD2 TRBJ2-3 TRBV7-9 CASSESSGSTDTQYF TGTGCCAGCAGCGAGTCTAGCGGTAGCACAGATACGCAGTATTTT
NA NA TRBJ1-4 TRBV5-6 CASSSAGGANEKLFF TGTGCCAGCAGCTCGGCCGGGGGAGCTAATGAAAAACTGTTTTTT
NA NA TRBJ2-1 TRBV13 CASSIVRDSPYNEQFF TGTGCCAGCAGCATAGTCCGGGACTCACCCTACAATGAGCAGTTCTTC
NA NA TRBJ2-2 TRBV19 CASTPDSANTGELFF TGTGCCAGTACCCCGGACAGTGCGAACACCGGGGAGCTGTTTTTT
few NA TRBJ1-4 TRBV10-1 CASSRGSDTQGSEKLFF TGCGCCAGCAGCCGGGGTTCGGATACACAGGGAAGCGAAAAACTGTTTTTT
NA TRBD1 TRBJ1-2 TRBV5-1 CASSLGGQGGYTF TGCGCCAGCAGCTTGGGGGGACAGGGTGGCTACACCTTC
NA NA TRBJ2-3 TRBV7-9 CASSLGEGREVTDTQYF TGTGCCAGCAGCTTAGGAGAAGGCAGGGAGGTGACAGATACGCAGTATTTT
NA NA TRBJ1-6 TRBV28 CASSLVDSPLHF TGTGCCAGCAGTTTAGTAGATTCACCCCTCCACTTT
NA TRBD1 TRBJ2-2 TRBV5-1 CASSALQGAGGELFF TGCGCCAGCAGCGCACTACAGGGGGCTGGCGGGGAGCTGTTTTTT
NA NA TRBJ2-1 TRBV19 CASSIQAGGYEQFF TGTGCCAGTAGTATACAGGCCGGAGGCTATGAGCAGTTCTTC
NA NA TRBJ1-1 TRBV14 CASSRREPNTEAFF TGTGCCAGCAGCCGGCGGGAACCAAACACTGAAGCTTTCTTT
NA TRBD1 TRBJ2-5 TRBV5-1 CASSITTGGAGETQYF TGCGCCAGCAGTATTACGACAGGGGGCGCGGGAGAGACCCAGTACTTC
NA TRBD1 TRBJ2-5 TRBV19 CASSMEGQGAREQYF TGTGCCAGTAGTATGGAAGGACAGGGGGCAAGGGAGCAGTACTTC
few NA TRBJ1-5 TRBV10-3 CAISRQMNQPQHF TGTGCCATCTCACGACAGATGAATCAGCCCCAGCATTTT
NA TRBD2 TRBJ2-3 TRBV5-1 CASSGGTSGGTSTDTQYF TGCGCCAGCAGCGGGGGGACTAGCGGAGGGACTAGCACAGATACGCAGTATTTT
few NA TRBJ2-7 TRBV19 CASSIGTGSSYEQYF TGTGCCAGTAGTATAGGTACAGGGAGCTCCTACGAGCAGTACTTC
NA NA TRBJ2-7 TRBV6-6 CASSASRDEQYF TGTGCCAGCAGTGCCTCTCGAGACGAGCAGTACTTC
NA TRBD1 TRBJ2-7 TRBV5-6 CASSSGTGAYEQYF TGTGCCAGCAGCTCCGGGACAGGGGCCTACGAGCAGTACTTC
NA NA TRBJ1-5 TRBV19 CASSSFGTNPSPQHF TGTGCCAGTAGTAGTTTCGGGACAAATCCGTCGCCCCAGCATTTT
NA TRBD1 TRBJ2-1 TRBV6-5 CASGKDRVFYNEQFF TGTGCCAGCGGAAAAGACAGGGTTTTCTACAATGAGCAGTTCTTC
NA NA TRBJ2-5 TRBV7-3 CASSLGGRGEETQYF TGTGCCAGCAGCTTAGGGGGCCGGGGGGAAGAGACCCAGTACTTC
few TRBD1 TRBJ1-5 TRBV10-3 CAISLQGGNQPQHF TGTGCCATCAGTCTACAGGGGGGAAACCAGCCCCAGCATTTT
NA TRBD2 TRBJ2-3 TRBV19 CASSPDGAGVRDTQYF TGTGCCAGTAGTCCCGACGGAGCGGGAGTTAGAGATACGCAGTATTTT
NA NA TRBJ2-7 TRBV9 CASSVGASYEQYF TGTGCCAGCAGCGTGGGGGCCTCCTACGAGCAGTACTTC
once TRBD1 TRBJ1-4 TRBV18 CASSLDRAANEKLFF TGTGCCAGCTCACTAGACAGGGCCGCTAATGAAAAACTGTTTTTT